This T cell receptor (beta chain) was profiled in a study of beta chain features in type 1 diabetes. As for the study in general: Examination covered around 98,000,000 sorted cells spanning all samples.

Notes on the study in general: A greater similarity of naive, central memory and Treg TCRB repertoires was seen among patients than among healthy donors. VDJ junctions sequenced from type 1 diabetes patients showed fewer insertions and more deletions.

CDR1 and CDR2 (germline): GTSNPN, SVGIG (reference sequence). With 0 bases removed from V and 8 bases from J, the gap between germline ends came to 8 bases. This CDR3 spans 12 amino acids. This clone showed up just a few times. No antigen is known for it. Since all of the isolated RNA was reverse transcribed, expressed TCRB transcripts were what got sequenced. Measured with immunoSEQ multiplex PCR; TCRdb has only the in-frame clones, and not every one. This table has about 42,000 clones, roughly 50% appearing once. The chain couples TRBV30 to TRBJ2-1; D not certain. This clonotype was sampled from a woman under 40 in good health. Sequences were obtained from stem cell memory CD4+ T cells from blood. CDR3 in amino acids: CAWSVDWHEQFF. In nucleotides, the CDR3 is TGTGCCTGGAGTGTAGACTGGCATGAGCAGTTCTTC.